This TCR beta chain originates from a study of blood T cell repertoires in COVID-19. At the level of the study: Sources were T cells, B-cell-depleted T cells, or PBMCs; the material itself was cDNA or gDNA.

Original handling: Amplification of reference gene primers provided the estimated nucleated cell counts. This table comes from immunoSEQ multiplex PCR, and its TCRdb copy is limited to in-frame clones, with some not included. That table is the source of V, J and clone size, and D and trimming were worked out from the DNA. The profile shows hundreds of thousands of clones, roughly nine tenths of them singletons. Enrolled through a virtual design, the participants were between roughly 18 and 90 years of age and came from around 25 US areas. The ends were cut back, 0 bases at V and 5 bases at J, with 6 bases in the middle. CDR1 and CDR2 from the germline V gene are SGHRS and YFSETQ. This CDR3 contains 14 residues.

The chain joins TRBV5-1 to TRBJ1-6; tentatively, D is TRBD1 (6 bases). Sequenced: PBMCs or T cells enriched from blood (not recorded which). The clonotype originates from a man in his thirties or forties who had recovered from COVID-19. CDR3 amino acids: CASSLGQDNSPLHF. CDR3 bases: TGCGCCAGCAGCTTGGGACAGGATAATTCACCCCTCCACTTT.